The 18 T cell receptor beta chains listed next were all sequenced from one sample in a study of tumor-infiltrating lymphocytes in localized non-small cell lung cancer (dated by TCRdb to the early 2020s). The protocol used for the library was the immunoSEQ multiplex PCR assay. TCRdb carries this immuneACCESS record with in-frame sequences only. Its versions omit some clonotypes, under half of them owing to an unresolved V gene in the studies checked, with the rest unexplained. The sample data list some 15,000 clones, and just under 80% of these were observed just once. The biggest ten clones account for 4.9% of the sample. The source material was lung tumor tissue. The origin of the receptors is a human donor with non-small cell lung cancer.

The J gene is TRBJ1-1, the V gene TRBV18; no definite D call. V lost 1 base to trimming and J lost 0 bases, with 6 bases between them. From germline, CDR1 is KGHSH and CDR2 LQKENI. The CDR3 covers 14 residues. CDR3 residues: CASSPQGMNTEAFF. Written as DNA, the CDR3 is TGTGCCAGCTCACCACAGGGAATGAACACTGAAGCTTTCTTT.

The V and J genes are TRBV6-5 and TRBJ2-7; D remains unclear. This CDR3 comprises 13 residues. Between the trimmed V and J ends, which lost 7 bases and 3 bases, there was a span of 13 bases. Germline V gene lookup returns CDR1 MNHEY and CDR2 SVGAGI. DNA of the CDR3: TGTGCCAGCAAATCCACATCCCGCTACGAGCAGTACTTC. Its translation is CASKSTSRYEQYF.

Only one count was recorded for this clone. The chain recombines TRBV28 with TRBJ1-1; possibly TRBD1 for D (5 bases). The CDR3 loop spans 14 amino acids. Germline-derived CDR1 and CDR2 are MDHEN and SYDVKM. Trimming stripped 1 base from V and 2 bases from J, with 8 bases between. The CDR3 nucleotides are TGTGCCAGCAGTTTATCCAGGGTAAACACTGAAGCTTTCTTT. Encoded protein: CASSLSRVNTEAFF.

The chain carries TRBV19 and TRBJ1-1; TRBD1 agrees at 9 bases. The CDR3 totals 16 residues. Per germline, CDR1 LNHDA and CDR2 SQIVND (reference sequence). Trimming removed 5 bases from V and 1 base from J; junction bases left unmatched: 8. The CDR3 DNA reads TGTGCCAGTAGTTCCGGGACAGGGTTTGGGAACACTGAAGCTTTCTTT. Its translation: CASSSGTGFGNTEAFF.

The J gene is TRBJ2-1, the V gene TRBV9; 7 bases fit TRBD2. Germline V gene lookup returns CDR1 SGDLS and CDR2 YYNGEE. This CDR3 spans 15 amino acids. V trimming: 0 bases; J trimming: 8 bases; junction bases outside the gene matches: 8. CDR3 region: CASSVAVGGVYEQFF. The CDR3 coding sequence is TGTGCCAGCAGCGTAGCTGTTGGGGGGGTCTATGAGCAGTTCTTC.

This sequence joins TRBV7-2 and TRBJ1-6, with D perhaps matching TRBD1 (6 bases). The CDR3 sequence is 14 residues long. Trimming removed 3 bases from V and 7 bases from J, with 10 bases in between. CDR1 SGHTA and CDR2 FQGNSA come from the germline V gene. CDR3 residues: CASSFAGQNSPLHF. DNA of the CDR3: TGTGCCAGCAGCTTCGCCGGACAGAATTCACCCCTCCACTTT.

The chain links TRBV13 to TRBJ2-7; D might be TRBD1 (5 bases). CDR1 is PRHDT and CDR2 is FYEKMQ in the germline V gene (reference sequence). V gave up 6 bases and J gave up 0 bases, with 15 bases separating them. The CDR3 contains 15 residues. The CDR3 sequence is CASSAGPDSSYEQYF. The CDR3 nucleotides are TGTGCCAGCAGTGCAGGGCCAGACTCCTCCTACGAGCAGTACTTC.

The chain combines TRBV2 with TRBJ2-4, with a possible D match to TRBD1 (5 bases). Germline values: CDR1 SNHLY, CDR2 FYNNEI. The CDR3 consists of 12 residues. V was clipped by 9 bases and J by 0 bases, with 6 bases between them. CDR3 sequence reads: CASRGAKNIQYF. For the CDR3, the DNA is TGTGCCAGTAGGGGAGCCAAAAACATTCAGTACTTC. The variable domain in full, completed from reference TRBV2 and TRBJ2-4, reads EPEVTQTPSHQVTQMGQEVILRCVPISNHLYFYWYRQILGQKVEFLVSFYNNEISEKSEIFDDQFSVERPDGSNFTLKIRSTKLEDSAMYFCASRGAKNIQYFGAGTRLSVL.

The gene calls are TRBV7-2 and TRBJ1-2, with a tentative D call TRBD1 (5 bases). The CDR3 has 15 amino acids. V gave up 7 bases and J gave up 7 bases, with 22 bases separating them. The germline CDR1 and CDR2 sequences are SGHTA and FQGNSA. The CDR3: CASTIRRGAYGGYTF. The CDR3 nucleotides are TGTGCCAGCACCATAAGGAGGGGTGCTTACGGTGGCTACACCTTC.

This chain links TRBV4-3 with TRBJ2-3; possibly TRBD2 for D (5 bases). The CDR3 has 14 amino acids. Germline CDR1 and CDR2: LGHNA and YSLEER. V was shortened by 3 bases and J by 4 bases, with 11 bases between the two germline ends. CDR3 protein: CASSHRAVPDTQYF. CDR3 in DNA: TGCGCCAGCAGCCACCGAGCGGTACCAGATACGCAGTATTTT.

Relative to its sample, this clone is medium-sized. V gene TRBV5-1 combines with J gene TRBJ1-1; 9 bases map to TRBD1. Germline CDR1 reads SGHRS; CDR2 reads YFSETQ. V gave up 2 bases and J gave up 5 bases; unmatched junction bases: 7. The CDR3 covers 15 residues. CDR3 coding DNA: TGCGCCAGCAGCTTACAGGGGGCGCGGGGTACTGAAGCTTTCTTT. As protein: CASSLQGARGTEAFF.

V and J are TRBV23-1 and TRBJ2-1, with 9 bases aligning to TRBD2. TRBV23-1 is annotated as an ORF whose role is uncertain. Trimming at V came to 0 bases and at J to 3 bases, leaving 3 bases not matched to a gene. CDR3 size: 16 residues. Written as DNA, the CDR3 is TGCGCCAGCAGTCAATCTCCTAGCGGGGTCTACAATGAGCAGTTCTTC. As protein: CASSQSPSGVYNEQFF.

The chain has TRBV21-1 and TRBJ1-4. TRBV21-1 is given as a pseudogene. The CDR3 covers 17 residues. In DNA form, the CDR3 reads TGTGCCAGCACCTCCTTTAGGGCAGCTTTCCTTAATGAAAAACTGTTTTTT. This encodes CASTSFRAAFLNEKLFF.

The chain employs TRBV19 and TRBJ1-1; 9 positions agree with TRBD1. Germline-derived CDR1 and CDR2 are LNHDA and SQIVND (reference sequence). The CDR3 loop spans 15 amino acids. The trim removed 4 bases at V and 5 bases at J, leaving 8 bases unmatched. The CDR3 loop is CASSTVPGQGTEAFF. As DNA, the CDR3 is TGTGCCAGTAGTACCGTCCCGGGACAGGGAACTGAAGCTTTCTTT. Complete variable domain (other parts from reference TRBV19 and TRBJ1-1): DGGITQSPKYLFRKEGQNVTLSCEQNLNHDAMYWYRQDPGQGLRLIYYSQIVNDFQKGDIAEGYSVSREKKESFPLTVTSAQKNPTAFYLCASSTVPGQGTEAFFGQGTRLTVV.

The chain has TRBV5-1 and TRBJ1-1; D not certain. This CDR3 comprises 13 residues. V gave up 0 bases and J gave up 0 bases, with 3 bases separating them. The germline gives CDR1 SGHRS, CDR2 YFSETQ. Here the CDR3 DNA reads TGCGCCAGCAGCTTGGTTTTGAACACTGAAGCTTTCTTT. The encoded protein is CASSLVLNTEAFF.

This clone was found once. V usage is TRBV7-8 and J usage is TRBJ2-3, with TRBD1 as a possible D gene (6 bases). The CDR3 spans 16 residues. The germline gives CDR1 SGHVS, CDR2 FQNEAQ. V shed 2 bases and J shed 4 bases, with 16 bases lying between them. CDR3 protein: CASSLRPRGSADTQYF. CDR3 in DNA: TGTGCCAGCAGCTTACGACCCAGGGGCTCGGCAGATACGCAGTATTTT.

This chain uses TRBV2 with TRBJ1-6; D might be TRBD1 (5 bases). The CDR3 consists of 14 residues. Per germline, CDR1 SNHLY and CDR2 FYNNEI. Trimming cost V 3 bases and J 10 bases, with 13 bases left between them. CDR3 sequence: CASSEEGVNSPLHF. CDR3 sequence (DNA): TGTGCCAGCAGTGAGGAAGGGGTTAACTCACCCCTCCACTTT.

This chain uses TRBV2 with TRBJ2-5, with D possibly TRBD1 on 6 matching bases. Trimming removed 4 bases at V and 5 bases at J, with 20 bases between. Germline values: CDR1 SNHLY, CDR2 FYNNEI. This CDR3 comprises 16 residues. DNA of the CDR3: TGTGCCAGCAGTGGACAGTTGGACAGAAGAGGGGAGACCCAGTACTTC. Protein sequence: CASSGQLDRRGETQYF. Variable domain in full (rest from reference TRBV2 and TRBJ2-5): EPEVTQTPSHQVTQMGQEVILRCVPISNHLYFYWYRQILGQKVEFLVSFYNNEISEKSEIFDDQFSVERPDGSNFTLKIRSTKLEDSAMYFCASSGQLDRRGETQYFGPGTRLLVL.